This T cell receptor beta chain was sequenced during a study of OX40 agonist ivuxolimab in advanced cancers. The overall study: An anti-OX40 (CD134) antibody with agonistic activity, ivuxolimab, was administered to patients. Study-wide results and caveats: Blood T cells, both CD4+ and CD8+, expanded clonally by week 6 at 0.1 to 3.0 mg/kg.

Germline lookup yields CDR1 SGHDT and CDR2 YYEEEE. V was trimmed by 0 bases and J by 4 bases, leaving 8 bases between them. This CDR3 comprises 14 residues. Sequenced by immunoSEQ multiplex PCR; TCRdb stores in-frame clones only, minus some. Of about 64,000 clones in the sample, around 83% are singletons; the top ten hold 2.5% to 3.5%. Note on this clone: Its antigen is not identified.

The rearrangement joins TRBV5-6 to TRBJ2-1; D is uncertain. The sample here was CD4+ or CD8+ T cells sorted from blood, taken in a trial of the OX40 agonist ivuxolimab. This clonotype was obtained from an adult with an advanced solid tumor such as melanoma, head and neck, liver or kidney cancer. The CDR3 here is CASSLVDGYNEQFF. DNA of the CDR3: TGTGCCAGCAGCTTGGTGGACGGATACAATGAGCAGTTCTTC. Drawing the rest from reference TRBV5-6 and TRBJ2-1, the complete variable domain is DAGVTQSPTHLIKTRGQQVTLRCSPKSGHDTVSWYQQALGQGPQFIFQYYEEEERQRGNFPDRFSGHQFPNYSSELNVNALLLGDSALYLCASSLVDGYNEQFFGPGTRLTVL.